These 23 T cell receptor beta chains came from one sample sequenced in a study of CD8+ T cells in alopecia areata. Treatment meaning: oral pan-JAK inhibitor, 5-10 mg twice daily. RNA, once extracted, was reverse transcribed into cDNA for use as the sequencing template. Profiled with immunoSEQ multiplex PCR; TCRdb holds only in-frame clones, not every one. The data show approximately 210,000 clones, with more than 60% seen just once and around 1.2% held by the top ten. Sequencing was performed on CD4+ T cells sorted from blood, taken at approximately week 45, from a patient treated with tofacitinib. Receptors were obtained from a human donor with alopecia areata.

The chain combines TRBV7-2 with TRBJ2-3; 7 nucleotides agree with TRBD1. The V and J ends lost 6 bases and 0 bases, in that order; junction bases with no gene match: 3. CDR3 length equals 14 residues. Germline CDR1 and CDR2: SGHTA and FQGNSA. The CDR3 region is CASRMGQSTDTQYF. DNA of the CDR3: TGTGCCAGCAGGATGGGACAGAGCACAGATACGCAGTATTTT.

The chain couples TRBV29-1 to TRBJ1-2; 7 bases match TRBD1. The CDR3 covers 15 residues. Germline trimming cut 5 bases from V and 4 bases from J; bases unmatched to any gene: 13. CDR1 and CDR2 (germline): SQVTM, ANQGSEA. The CDR3 spells CSVNGEGAESYGYTF. The CDR3 DNA follows: TGCAGCGTTAACGGGGAGGGGGCGGAGAGCTATGGCTACACCTTC.

The CDR3 is CASSLDGGGEQYF. DNA of the CDR3: TGTGCCAGCAGCTTAGATGGAGGGGGCGAGCAGTACTTC. The chain couples TRBV11-2 to TRBJ2-7; D could derive from TRBD1 or TRBD2 (6 bases each). CDR1 and CDR2 from the germline V gene are SGHAT and FQNNGV. The length of the CDR3 is 13 residues. The V end lost 0 bases, the J end lost 6 bases, and 9 bases lay between the germline ends.

The V gene is TRBV10-3, the J gene TRBJ1-2, with unresolved D. The ends were cut back, 2 bases at V and 6 bases at J, with 13 bases in the middle. The CDR3 extends over 14 amino acids. Germline CDR1 reads ENHRY; CDR2 reads SYGVKD. For the CDR3, the DNA is TGTGCCATCAGTGAGAGGTCCACATCGGATGGCTACACCTTC. It yields the protein CAISERSTSDGYTF.

In this sample, this clone turned up once. The chain links TRBV10-3 to TRBJ1-2, with unresolved D. Germline V CDR1 and CDR2: ENHRY, SYGVKD. CDR3 length: 11 residues. Trimming stripped 0 bases from V and 4 bases from J, with 0 bases between. The CDR3, as DNA: TGTGCCATCAGTGAGTCCTATGGCTACACCTTC. Translated, it gives CAISESYGYTF.

Comment on this clone: This CDR3 is also generated by other DNA sequences in the sample. This chain uses TRBV29-1 with TRBJ2-2; possibly TRBD2 for D (5 bases). CDR1 is SQVTM and CDR2 is ANQGSEA in the germline V gene. This CDR3 region has 14 residues. V was pared by 8 bases and J by 0 bases, with 13 bases between. The CDR3 region is CSINRGPNTGELFF. CDR3 DNA: TGCAGCATAAACAGAGGGCCGAACACCGGGGAGCTGTTTTTT.

The chain couples TRBV6-6 to TRBJ1-2; weak D call: TRBD1 (5 bases). V shed 6 bases and J shed 6 bases, with 17 bases lying between them. Germline V gives CDR1 MNHNY, CDR2 SVGAGI (reference sequence). The CDR3 is 14 amino acids. CDR3 residues: CASRMAGLGDGYTF. The CDR3 DNA reads TGTGCCAGCAGGATGGCAGGCTTAGGGGATGGCTACACCTTC.

The chain uses TRBV20-1 and TRBJ1-2; D is unclear. CDR1 and CDR2 (germline): DFQATT, SNEGSKA (reference sequence). This CDR3 is 11 amino acids long. Trimming took off 6 bases at V and 8 bases at J, with 13 bases between the two ends. This CDR3 reads CSAGGGLGYTF. As DNA, the CDR3 is TGCAGTGCCGGTGGCGGTTTGGGCTACACCTTC.

The chain joins TRBV15 to TRBJ1-5; no clear D. Trimming removed 5 bases at V and 0 bases at J, with 2 bases between. The CDR3 contains 12 residues. Looked up from germline, CDR1 is LNHNV and CDR2 is YYDKDF (reference sequence). This chain's CDR3 is CATSDSNQPQHF. The CDR3 region has the DNA TGTGCCACCAGCGATAGCAATCAGCCCCAGCATTTT. Drawing the rest from reference TRBV15 and TRBJ1-5, the complete variable domain is DAMVIQNPRYQVTQFGKPVTLSCSQTLNHNVMYWYQQKSSQAPKLLFHYYDKDFNNEADTPDNFQSRRPNTSFCFLDIRSPGLGDTAMYLCATSDSNQPQHFGDGTRLSIL.

This chain joins TRBV15 and TRBJ2-2; D gene ambiguous. Trimming stripped 0 bases from V and 3 bases from J, with 5 bases between. Germline V lookup: CDR1 LNHNV, CDR2 YYDKDF (reference sequence). The length of the CDR3 is 14 residues. In nucleotides, the CDR3 is TGTGCCACCAGCAGAGATCTCCACACCGGGGAGCTGTTTTTT. This gives the protein CATSRDLHTGELFF.

The J gene is TRBJ1-2, the V gene TRBV27; D is unresolved. Trimming stripped 5 bases from V and 2 bases from J, with 6 bases between. Germline assignment: CDR1 MNHEY and CDR2 SMNVEV (reference sequence). The length of the CDR3 is 12 residues. For the CDR3, the DNA is TGTGCCAGCAGTGCCGGGAACTATGGCTACACCTTC. Its protein product is CASSAGNYGYTF.

The chain has TRBV7-8 and TRBJ2-7; 7 nucleotides align to TRBD2. The CDR3 contains 15 residues. J lost 1 base, V lost 4 bases, and 7 bases had no gene match. The germline V gene encodes CDR1 SGHVS and CDR2 FQNEAQ. The CDR3 bases are TGTGCCAGCAGCTCAGAAGCGGGGTCTTCCTACGAGCAGTACTTC. This gives the protein CASSSEAGSSYEQYF.

The V call is TRBV27, the J call TRBJ1-5; a weak D match, TRBD1 (5 bases). Deletions cut 7 bases from V and 6 bases from J, with 13 bases between. Germline V CDR1 and CDR2: MNHEY, SMNVEV (reference sequence). CDR3 length equals 13 residues. CDR3 in DNA: TGTGCCAGCACTTGGGGACCAGGTCAGCCCCAGCATTTT. This gives the protein CASTWGPGQPQHF.

V is TRBV5-1 and J is TRBJ2-1; perhaps D is TRBD1 or TRBD2 (5 bases each). Between the trimmed V and J ends, which lost 4 bases and 6 bases, there was a span of 14 bases. Germline loops: CDR1 SGHRS, CDR2 YFSETQ. The CDR3 is 14 residues long. The CDR3 sequence: CASSLRDPPNEQFF. Written as DNA, the CDR3 is TGCGCCAGCAGCCTCCGGGACCCTCCCAATGAGCAGTTCTTC.

The gene calls are TRBV29-1 and TRBJ2-2, with a tentative D call TRBD1 (5 bases). This CDR3 is built from 13 residues. V lost 3 bases and J lost 3, with 8 bases in between. Germline CDR1 is SQVTM and CDR2 is ANQGSEA. CDR3 sequence reads: CSVDDSYTGELFF. The CDR3 DNA reads as TGCAGCGTTGACGACAGTTACACCGGGGAGCTGTTTTTT.

The V and J genes are TRBV25-1 and TRBJ2-1; D remains ambiguous. Germline CDR1 is MGHDK and CDR2 is SYGVNS. V lost 2 bases and J lost 1, with 12 bases in between. This CDR3 comprises 16 residues. CDR3: CASSETVSGSYNEQFF. DNA of the CDR3: TGTGCCAGCAGTGAAACCGTCTCTGGATCCTACAATGAGCAGTTCTTC. Full variable domain (outside the CDR3, taken from reference TRBV25-1 and TRBJ2-1): EADIYQTPRYLVIGTGKKITLECSQTMGHDKMYWYQQDPGMELHLIHYSYGVNSTEKGDLSSESTVSRIRTEHFPLTLESARPSHTSQYLCASSETVSGSYNEQFFGPGTRLTVL.

The V call is TRBV6-5, the J call TRBJ1-2; weak D call: TRBD1 (6 bases). The length of the CDR3 is 14 residues. Trimming removed 8 bases at V and 4 bases at J, with 17 bases between. From germline, CDR1 is MNHEY and CDR2 SVGAGI. The CDR3 reads CASCGTRTLYGYTF. The CDR3 nucleotides read TGTGCCAGCTGCGGGACACGGACCCTCTATGGCTACACCTTC.

This clone was observed a few times. V and J are TRBV18 and TRBJ2-7; D is unclear. Trimming removed 2 bases at V and 3 bases at J, with 5 bases between. The CDR3 contains 12 residues. The germline CDR1 and CDR2 sequences are KGHSH and LQKENI. The CDR3 reads CASSPSVYEQYF. Written as DNA, the CDR3 is TGTGCCAGCTCACCATCCGTCTACGAGCAGTACTTC.

There are many counts of this clone. Distinct nucleotide sequences in the sample also encode this CDR3. The CDR3 DNA sequence: TGTGCCAGCAGCCCGGGACAGGCGAATTCACCCCTCCACTTT. This sequence encodes CASSPGQANSPLHF. The chain is built from TRBV5-4 and TRBJ1-6; 8 nucleotides match TRBD1. Looked up from germline, CDR1 is SGHNT and CDR2 is YYREEE (reference sequence). V gave up 4 bases and J gave up 7 bases; unmatched junction bases: 4. This CDR3 has 14 residues.

This clone has only one observation. This chain links TRBV30 with TRBJ1-5; no clear D gene. Trimming took 2 bases from V and 0 from J, leaving 5 bases between them. This CDR3 spans 13 amino acids. Germline V gene sequence: CDR1 GTSNPN, CDR2 SVGIG (reference sequence). CDR3: CAWSLDSNQPQHF. CDR3 coding DNA: TGTGCCTGGAGTTTAGATAGCAATCAGCCCCAGCATTTT.

Note on this clone: Distinct nucleotide sequences in the sample also encode this CDR3. The genes are TRBV6-6 and TRBJ1-6; the match to TRBD1 covers 9 bases. This CDR3 has 15 amino acids. J lost 6 bases, V lost 4 bases, and 4 bases had no gene match. CDR1 is MNHNY and CDR2 is SVGAGI in the germline V gene (reference sequence). In nucleotides, the CDR3 is TGTGCCAGCAGTTCACCGACAGGGGGTAATTCACCCCTCCACTTT. Translating gives CASSSPTGGNSPLHF.

The V gene is TRBV5-1, the J gene TRBJ2-7, with 10 bases fitting TRBD1. The CDR3 extends over 15 amino acids. Germline loops: CDR1 SGHRS, CDR2 YFSETQ. The V gene end was trimmed by 3 bases and the J gene end by 2 bases; junction bases not matched to a gene: 5. The CDR3 bases are TGCGCCAGCAGCTCCTCGGGACAGGGGCCCTACGAGCAGTACTTC. Protein product: CASSSSGQGPYEQYF.

DNA of the CDR3: TGCGCCAGCAGCTCCGGGACAGGGGGCGACGAGCAGTACTTC. It translates to CASSSGTGGDEQYF. The V and J genes are TRBV5-1 and TRBJ2-7; 12 bases agree with TRBD1. This CDR3 has 14 amino acids. Germline V gene lookup returns CDR1 SGHRS and CDR2 YFSETQ. Losses at the gene ends were 3 bases for V and 5 bases for J; bases not matched to a gene: 3.